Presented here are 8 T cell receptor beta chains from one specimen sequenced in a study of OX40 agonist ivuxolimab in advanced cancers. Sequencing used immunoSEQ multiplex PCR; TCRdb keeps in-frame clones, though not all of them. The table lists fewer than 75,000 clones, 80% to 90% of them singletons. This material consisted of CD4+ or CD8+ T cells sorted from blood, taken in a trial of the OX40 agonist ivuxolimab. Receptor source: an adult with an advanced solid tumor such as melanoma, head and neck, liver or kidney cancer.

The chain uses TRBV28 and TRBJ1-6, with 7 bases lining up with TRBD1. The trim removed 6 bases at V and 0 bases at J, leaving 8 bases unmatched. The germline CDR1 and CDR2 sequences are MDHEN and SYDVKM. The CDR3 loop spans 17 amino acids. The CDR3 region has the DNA TGTGCCAGCAGAGCTCCGGGACAGAGCTCCTATAATTCACCCCTCCACTTT. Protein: CASRAPGQSSYNSPLHF. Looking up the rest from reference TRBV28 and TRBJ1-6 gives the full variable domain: DVKVTQSSRYLVKRTGEKVFLECVQDMDHENMFWYRQDPGLGLRLIYFSYDVKMKEKGDIPEGYSVSREKKERFSLILESASTNQTSMYLCASRAPGQSSYNSPLHFGNGTRLTVT.

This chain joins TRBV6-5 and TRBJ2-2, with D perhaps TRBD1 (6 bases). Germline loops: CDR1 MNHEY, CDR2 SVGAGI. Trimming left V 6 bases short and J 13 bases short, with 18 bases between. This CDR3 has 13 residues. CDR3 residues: CASSRTDIPALFF. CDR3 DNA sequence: TGTGCCAGCAGCAGGACAGATATTCCCGCGCTGTTTTTT.

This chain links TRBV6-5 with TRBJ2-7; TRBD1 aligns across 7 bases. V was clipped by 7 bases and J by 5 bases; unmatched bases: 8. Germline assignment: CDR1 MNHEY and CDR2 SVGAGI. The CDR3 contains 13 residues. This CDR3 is CASTDRVGNEQYF. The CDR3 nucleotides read TGTGCCAGCACAGACAGGGTGGGAAACGAGCAGTACTTC.

In DNA form, the CDR3 reads TGTGCCAGCAGTGAAGCGGTGGGACAGTTAATCACTGAAGCTTTCTTT. This gives the protein CASSEAVGQLITEAFF. The rearrangement links TRBV6-1 to TRBJ1-1, with 7 positions matching TRBD1. The CDR3 length is 16 residues. The germline CDR1 and CDR2 sequences are MNHNS and SASEGT. The V gene end was trimmed by 0 bases and the J gene end by 4 bases; junction bases not matched to a gene: 8.

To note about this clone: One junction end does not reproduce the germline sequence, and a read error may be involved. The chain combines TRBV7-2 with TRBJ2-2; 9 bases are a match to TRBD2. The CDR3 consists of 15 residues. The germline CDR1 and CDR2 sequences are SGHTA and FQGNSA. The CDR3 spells CASSPGLAKTGELFF. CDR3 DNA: TGTGCCAGCAGCCCTGGACTAGCGAAGACCGGGGAGCTGTTTTTT.

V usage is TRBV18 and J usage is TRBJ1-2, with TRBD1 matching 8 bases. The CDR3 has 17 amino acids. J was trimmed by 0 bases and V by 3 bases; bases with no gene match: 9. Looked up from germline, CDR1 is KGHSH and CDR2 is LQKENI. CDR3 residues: CASSPPGQALSNYGYTF. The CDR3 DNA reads TGTGCCAGCTCACCTCCGGGACAGGCGCTCTCTAACTATGGCTACACCTTC.

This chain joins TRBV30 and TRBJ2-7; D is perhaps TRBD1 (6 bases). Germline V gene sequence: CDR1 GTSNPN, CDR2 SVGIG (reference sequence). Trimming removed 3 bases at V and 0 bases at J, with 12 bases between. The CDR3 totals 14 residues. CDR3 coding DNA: TGTGCCTGGAGCCTAGGGGGAACCTCCTACGAGCAGTACTTC. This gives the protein CAWSLGGTSYEQYF.

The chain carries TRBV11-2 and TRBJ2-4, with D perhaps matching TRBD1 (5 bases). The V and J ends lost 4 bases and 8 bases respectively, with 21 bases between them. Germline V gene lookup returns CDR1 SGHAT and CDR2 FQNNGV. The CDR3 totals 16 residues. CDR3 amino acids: CASSSPGRARADIQYF. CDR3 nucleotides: TGTGCCAGCAGCTCCCCTGGCAGGGCCAGGGCGGACATTCAGTACTTC.